This TCR beta chain was obtained from a study of T cell responses to AZD1222 COVID-19 vaccine. Study-wide points: Samples come after the peak T cell response, not at day 14. Mostly white British, mostly female donors; authors suggested clonal diversity may be underestimated. Regions 160-218 and 743-854 held dominance among vaccine-associated CD4 TCRs, which spanned spike. The reported proportion of spike-specific TCRs targeting unmutated variant regions was nearly half.

On this clone: Antigen: not known.

The data were produced by immunoSEQ multiplex PCR, yet TCRdb's version contains in-frame clones alone and is incomplete. The sample shows 110,000 to 150,000 clones, 88% of them seen only once. V was clipped by 3 bases and J by 2 bases, with 11 bases between them. Germline assignment: CDR1 LNHDA and CDR2 SQIVND (reference sequence). This CDR3 contains 14 residues. This TCR was sampled from an adult who received the AZD1222 COVID-19 vaccine. The sample in question was peripheral blood, obtained 28 days after the second AZD1222 dose. The V gene is TRBV19, the J gene TRBJ2-7, with a weak D call TRBD1 (5 bases). The CDR3 DNA is TGTGCCAGTAGTATTAAGGGGCCAACCTACGAGCAGTACTTC. This encodes CASSIKGPTYEQYF.